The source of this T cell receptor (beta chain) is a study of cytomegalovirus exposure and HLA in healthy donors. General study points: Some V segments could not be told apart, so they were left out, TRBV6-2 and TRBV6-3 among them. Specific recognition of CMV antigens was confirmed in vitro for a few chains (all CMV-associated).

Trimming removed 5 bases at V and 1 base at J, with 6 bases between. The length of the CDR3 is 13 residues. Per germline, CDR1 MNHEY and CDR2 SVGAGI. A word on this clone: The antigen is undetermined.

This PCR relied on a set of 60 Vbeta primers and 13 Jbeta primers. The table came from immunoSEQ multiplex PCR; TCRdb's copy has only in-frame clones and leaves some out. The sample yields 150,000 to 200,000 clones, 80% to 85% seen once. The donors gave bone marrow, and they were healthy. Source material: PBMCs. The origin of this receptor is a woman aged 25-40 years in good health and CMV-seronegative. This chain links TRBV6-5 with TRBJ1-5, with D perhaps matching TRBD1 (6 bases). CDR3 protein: CASSTGSNQPQHF. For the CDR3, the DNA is TGTGCCAGCAGTACAGGGAGCAATCAGCCCCAGCATTTT.